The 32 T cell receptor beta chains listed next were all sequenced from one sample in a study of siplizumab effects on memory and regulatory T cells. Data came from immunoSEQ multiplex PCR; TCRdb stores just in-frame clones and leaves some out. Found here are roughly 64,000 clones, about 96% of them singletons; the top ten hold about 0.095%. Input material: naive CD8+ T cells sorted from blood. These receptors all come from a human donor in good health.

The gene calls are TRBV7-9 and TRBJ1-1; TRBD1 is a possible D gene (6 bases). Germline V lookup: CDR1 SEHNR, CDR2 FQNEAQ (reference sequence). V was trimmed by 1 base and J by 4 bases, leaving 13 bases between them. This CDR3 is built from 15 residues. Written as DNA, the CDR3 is TGTGCCAGCAGCTTAGGTGGGGGGCTGAGCACTGAAGCTTTCTTT. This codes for CASSLGGGLSTEAFF.

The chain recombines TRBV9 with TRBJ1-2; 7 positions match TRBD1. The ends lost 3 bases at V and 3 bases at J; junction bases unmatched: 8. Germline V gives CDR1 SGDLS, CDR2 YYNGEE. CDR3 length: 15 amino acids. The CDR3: CASSASGTAYYGYTF. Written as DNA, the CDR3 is TGTGCCAGCAGCGCCTCCGGGACAGCTTACTATGGCTACACCTTC.

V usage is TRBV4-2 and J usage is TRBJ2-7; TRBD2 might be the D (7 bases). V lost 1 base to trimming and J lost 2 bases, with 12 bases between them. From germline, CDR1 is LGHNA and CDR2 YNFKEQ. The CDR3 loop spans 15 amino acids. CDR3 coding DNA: TGTGCCAGCAGCCAAGGGCGGGGGCCCCCCTACGAGCAGTACTTC. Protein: CASSQGRGPPYEQYF.

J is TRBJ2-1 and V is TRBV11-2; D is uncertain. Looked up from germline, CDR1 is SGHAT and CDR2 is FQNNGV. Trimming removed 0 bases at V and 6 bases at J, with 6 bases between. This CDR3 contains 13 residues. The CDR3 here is CASSLELVNEQFF. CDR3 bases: TGTGCCAGCAGCTTAGAACTTGTCAATGAGCAGTTCTTC.

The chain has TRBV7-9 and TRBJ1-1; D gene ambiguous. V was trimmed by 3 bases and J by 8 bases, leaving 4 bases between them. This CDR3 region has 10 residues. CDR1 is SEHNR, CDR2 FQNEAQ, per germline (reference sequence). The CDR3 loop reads CASSLTEAFF. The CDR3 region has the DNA TGTGCCAGCAGCTTGACAGAAGCTTTCTTT.

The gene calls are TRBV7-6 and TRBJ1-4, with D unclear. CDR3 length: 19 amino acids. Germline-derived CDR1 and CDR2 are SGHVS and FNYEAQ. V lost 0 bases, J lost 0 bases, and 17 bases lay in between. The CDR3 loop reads CASSLAPYGEGATNEKLFF. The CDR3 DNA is TGTGCCAGCAGCTTAGCGCCTTATGGGGAAGGCGCAACTAATGAAAAACTGTTTTTT.

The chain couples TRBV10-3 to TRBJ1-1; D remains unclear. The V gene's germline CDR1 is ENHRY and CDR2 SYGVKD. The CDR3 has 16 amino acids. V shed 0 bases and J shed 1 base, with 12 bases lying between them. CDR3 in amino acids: CAISESRTVENTEAFF. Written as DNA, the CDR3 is TGTGCCATCAGTGAGTCTCGGACGGTTGAGAACACTGAAGCTTTCTTT.

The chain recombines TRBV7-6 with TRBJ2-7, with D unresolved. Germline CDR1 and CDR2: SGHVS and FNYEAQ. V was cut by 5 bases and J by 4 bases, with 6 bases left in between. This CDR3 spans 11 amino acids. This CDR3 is CASSDLYEQYF. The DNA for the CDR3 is TGTGCCAGCAGCGACCTATACGAGCAGTACTTC.

Written as DNA, the CDR3 is TGTGCCAGCAGTGAAGCCCCAGCGCTAGCCTATGGCTACACCTTC. It translates to CASSEAPALAYGYTF. The chain links TRBV2 to TRBJ1-2; D ambiguous. V was pared by 0 bases and J by 4 bases, with 12 bases between. Germline CDR1 SNHLY, CDR2 FYNNEI. The CDR3 covers 15 residues.

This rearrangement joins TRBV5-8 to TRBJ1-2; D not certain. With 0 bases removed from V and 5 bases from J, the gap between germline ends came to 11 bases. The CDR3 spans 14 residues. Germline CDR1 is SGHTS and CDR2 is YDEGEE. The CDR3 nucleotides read TGTGCCAGCAGCTTGGCGGTTGAGGTGTATGGCTACACCTTC. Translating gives CASSLAVEVYGYTF.

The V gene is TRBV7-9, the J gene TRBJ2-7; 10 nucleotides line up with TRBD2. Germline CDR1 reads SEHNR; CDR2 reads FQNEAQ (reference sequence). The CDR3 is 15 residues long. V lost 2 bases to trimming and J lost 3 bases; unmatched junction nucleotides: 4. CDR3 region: CASSLSGGANYEQYF. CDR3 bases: TGTGCCAGCAGCTTAAGCGGGGGGGCGAACTACGAGCAGTACTTC.

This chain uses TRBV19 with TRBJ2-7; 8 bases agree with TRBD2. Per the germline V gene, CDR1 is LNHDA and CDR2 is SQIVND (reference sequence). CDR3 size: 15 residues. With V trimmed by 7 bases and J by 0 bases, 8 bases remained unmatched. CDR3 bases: TGTGCCAGTACCTCCGACGGGGGGGGCTCCTACGAGCAGTACTTC. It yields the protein CASTSDGGGSYEQYF.

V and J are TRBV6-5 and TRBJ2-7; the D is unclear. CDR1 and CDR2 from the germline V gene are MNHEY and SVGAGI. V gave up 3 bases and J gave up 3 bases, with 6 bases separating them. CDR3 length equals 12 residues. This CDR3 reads CASSYTGYEQYF. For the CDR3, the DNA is TGTGCCAGCAGTTATACGGGCTACGAGCAGTACTTC.

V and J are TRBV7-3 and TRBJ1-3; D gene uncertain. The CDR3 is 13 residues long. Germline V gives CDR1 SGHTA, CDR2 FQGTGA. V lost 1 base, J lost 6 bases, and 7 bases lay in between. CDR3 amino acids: CASSLKQTNTIYF. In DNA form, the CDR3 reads TGTGCCAGCAGCTTAAAACAGACAAACACCATATATTTT.

The chain's CDR3 is CASSRWADSYNEQFF. The CDR3 DNA follows: TGTGCCAGCAGCAGGTGGGCAGACTCCTACAATGAGCAGTTCTTC. The chain is built from TRBV7-6 and TRBJ2-1, with D uncertain. This CDR3 has 15 amino acids. CDR1 is SGHVS, CDR2 FNYEAQ, per germline. Trimming pared 5 bases from V and 0 bases from J, leaving 11 bases between.

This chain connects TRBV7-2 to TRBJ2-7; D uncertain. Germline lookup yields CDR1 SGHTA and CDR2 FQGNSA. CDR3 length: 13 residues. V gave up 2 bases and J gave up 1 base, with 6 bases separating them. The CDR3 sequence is CASSLLDSYEQYF. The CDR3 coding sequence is TGTGCCAGCAGCTTACTGGATTCCTACGAGCAGTACTTC.

CDR3 sequence (DNA): TGTGCCACCAGCAGAGATTCAGGGTTGAATTCACCCCTCCACTTT. Amino acids: CATSRDSGLNSPLHF. V and J are TRBV15 and TRBJ1-6; D is perhaps TRBD1 (5 bases). V lost 0 bases to trimming and J lost 7 bases, with 10 bases between them. In germline, CDR1 is LNHNV, CDR2 YYDKDF (reference sequence). The CDR3 is made up of 15 amino acids.

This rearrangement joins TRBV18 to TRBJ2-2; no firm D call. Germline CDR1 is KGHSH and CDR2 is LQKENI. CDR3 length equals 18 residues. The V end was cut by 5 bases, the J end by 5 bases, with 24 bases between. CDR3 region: CASSGDIISRFLTGELFF. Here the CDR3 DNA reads TGTGCCAGCTCAGGGGATATAATTTCCCGTTTCCTAACCGGGGAGCTGTTTTTT.

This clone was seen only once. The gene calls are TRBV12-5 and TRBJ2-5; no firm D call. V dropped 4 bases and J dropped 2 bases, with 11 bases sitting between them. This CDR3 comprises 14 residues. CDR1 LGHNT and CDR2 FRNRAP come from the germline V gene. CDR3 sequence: CASGSTGPQETQYF. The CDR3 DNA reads TGTGCTAGTGGTTCCACCGGGCCGCAAGAGACCCAGTACTTC.

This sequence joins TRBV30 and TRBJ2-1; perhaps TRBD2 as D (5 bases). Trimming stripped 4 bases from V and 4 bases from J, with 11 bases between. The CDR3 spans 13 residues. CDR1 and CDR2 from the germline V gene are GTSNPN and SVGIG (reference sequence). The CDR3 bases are TGTGCCTGGACCCTAGGGAGTTACAATGAGCAGTTCTTC. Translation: CAWTLGSYNEQFF.

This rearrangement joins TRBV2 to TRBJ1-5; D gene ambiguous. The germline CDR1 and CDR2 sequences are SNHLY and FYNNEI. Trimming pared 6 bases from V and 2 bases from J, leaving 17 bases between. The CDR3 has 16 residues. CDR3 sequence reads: CASRKGLLEGNQPQHF. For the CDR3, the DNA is TGTGCCAGCAGGAAAGGGCTTCTTGAGGGCAATCAGCCCCAGCATTTT. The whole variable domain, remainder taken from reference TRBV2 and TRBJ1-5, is EPEVTQTPSHQVTQMGQEVILRCVPISNHLYFYWYRQILGQKVEFLVSFYNNEISEKSEIFDDQFSVERPDGSNFTLKIRSTKLEDSAMYFCASRKGLLEGNQPQHFGDGTRLSIL.

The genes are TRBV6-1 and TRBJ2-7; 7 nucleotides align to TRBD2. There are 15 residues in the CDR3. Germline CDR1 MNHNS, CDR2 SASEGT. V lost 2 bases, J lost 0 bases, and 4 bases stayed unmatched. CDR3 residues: CASSENPSGSYEQYF. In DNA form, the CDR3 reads TGTGCCAGCAGTGAAAACCCTAGCGGCTCCTACGAGCAGTACTTC.

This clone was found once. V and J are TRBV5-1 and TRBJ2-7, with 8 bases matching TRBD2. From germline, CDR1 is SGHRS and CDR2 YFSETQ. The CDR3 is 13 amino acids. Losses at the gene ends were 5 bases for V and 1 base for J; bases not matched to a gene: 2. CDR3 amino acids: CASRLADSYEQYF. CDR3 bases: TGCGCCAGCAGACTAGCGGATTCCTACGAGCAGTACTTC.

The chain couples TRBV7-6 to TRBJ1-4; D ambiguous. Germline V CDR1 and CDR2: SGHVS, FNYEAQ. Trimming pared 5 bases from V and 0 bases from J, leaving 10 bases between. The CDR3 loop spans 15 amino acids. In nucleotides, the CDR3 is TGTGCCAGCAGCATCGACACAGCAACTAATGAAAAACTGTTTTTT. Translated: CASSIDTATNEKLFF.

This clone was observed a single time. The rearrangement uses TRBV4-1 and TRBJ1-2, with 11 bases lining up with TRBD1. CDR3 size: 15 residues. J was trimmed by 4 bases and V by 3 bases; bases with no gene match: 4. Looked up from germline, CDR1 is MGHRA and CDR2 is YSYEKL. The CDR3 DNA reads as TGCGCCAGCAGCCAGTACGGGACAGGGGGCTATGGCTACACCTTC. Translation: CASSQYGTGGYGYTF.

The CDR3 loop reads CASSLATYEQYF. CDR3 nucleotides: TGTGCCAGCAGCCTGGCCACCTACGAGCAGTACTTC. The V gene is TRBV28, the J gene TRBJ2-7; D not certain. Germline CDR1 MDHEN, CDR2 SYDVKM. Trimming left V 6 bases short and J 2 bases short, with 8 bases between. The CDR3 consists of 12 residues.

For the CDR3, the DNA is TGTGCCAGCAGTGAGGTCGTAGGCTACGAGCAGTACTTC. Translating it yields CASSEVVGYEQYF. V gene TRBV2 combines with J gene TRBJ2-7, with D hard to call. The CDR3 runs 13 residues. V was trimmed by 3 bases and J by 3 bases, leaving 9 bases between them. Germline V gene sequence: CDR1 SNHLY, CDR2 FYNNEI.

The chain's CDR3 is CASGRNNYGYTF. The CDR3 bases are TGTGCCAGTGGACGGAACAACTATGGCTACACCTTC. This chain uses TRBV19 with TRBJ1-2; D gene unclear. The V gene lost 8 bases and the J gene lost 2 bases, with 9 bases spanning the gap. This CDR3 has 12 residues. The germline CDR1 and CDR2 sequences are LNHDA and SQIVND (reference sequence).

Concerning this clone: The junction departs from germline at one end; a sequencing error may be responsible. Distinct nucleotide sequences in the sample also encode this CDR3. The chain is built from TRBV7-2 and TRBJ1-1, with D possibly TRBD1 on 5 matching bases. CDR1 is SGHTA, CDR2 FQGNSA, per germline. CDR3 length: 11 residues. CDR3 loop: CASSWGTEAFF. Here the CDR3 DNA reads TGTGCCAGCAGCTGGGGCACTGAAGCTTTCTTC.

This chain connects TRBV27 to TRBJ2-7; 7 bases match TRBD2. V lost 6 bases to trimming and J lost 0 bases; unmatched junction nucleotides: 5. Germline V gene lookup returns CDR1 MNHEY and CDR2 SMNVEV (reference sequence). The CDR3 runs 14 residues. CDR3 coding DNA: TGTGCCAGCAGCTCGGGGAGGGGCTCCTACGAGCAGTACTTC. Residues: CASSSGRGSYEQYF.

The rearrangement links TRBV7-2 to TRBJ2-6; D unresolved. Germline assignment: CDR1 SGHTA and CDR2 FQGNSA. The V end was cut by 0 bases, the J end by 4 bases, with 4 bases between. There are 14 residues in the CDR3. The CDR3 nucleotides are TGTGCCAGCAGCTTAGCCGGGGGGGCCAACGTCCTGACTTTC. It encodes CASSLAGGANVLTF.

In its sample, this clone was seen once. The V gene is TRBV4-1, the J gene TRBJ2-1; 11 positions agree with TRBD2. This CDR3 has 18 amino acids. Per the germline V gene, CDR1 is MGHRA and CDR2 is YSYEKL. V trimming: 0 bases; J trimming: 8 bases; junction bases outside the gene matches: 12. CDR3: CASSQDSSGLAALHEQFF. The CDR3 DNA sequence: TGCGCCAGCAGCCAAGATTCTTCGGGACTAGCGGCCCTTCATGAGCAGTTCTTC.